This T cell receptor (beta chain) originates from a study of cytomegalovirus exposure and HLA in healthy donors. Study in general: In an earlier analysis, 95 million to 140 million unique TCR beta sequences were found from some 200 million T cells.

With respect to this clone: Its antigen is still unknown.

This CDR3 is built from 14 residues. CDR1 MNHNS and CDR2 SASEGT come from the germline V gene. Losses at the gene ends were 8 bases for V and 0 bases for J; bases not matched to a gene: 6. PCR was performed using 60 Vbeta and 13 Jbeta primers. TCRdb's copy holds only in-frame clones and misses some; the assay was immunoSEQ multiplex PCR. The sample has about 250,000 clones, under 90% seen once. This cohort consisted of healthy bone marrow donors. Overall study results and limits: Later analysis demonstrated an association between a missense DCLRE1C variant and TCR beta V- and J-gene trimming. Relative to equally common others, HLA-associated TCR beta chains showed greater clonal expansion in a later analysis.

This TCR was sampled from a girl aged 2 to 9 in good health and CMV-seronegative. The V and J genes are TRBV6-1 and TRBJ1-2; 7 bases are a match to TRBD1. The sample was PBMCs. The CDR3 here is CASGRGQPNYGYTF. CDR3 in DNA: TGTGCCAGCGGCCGGGGACAGCCTAACTATGGCTACACCTTC.